These 22 T cell receptor beta chains originate from one sample sequenced in a study of T-cell reconstitution after alpha-beta-depleted transplantation in children. For TCRbeta, the library was prepared with unique molecular identifiers. TCRdb reprocessed the PCR reads via MiXCR and lists one record per CDR3 protein. The table has around 960,000 distinct CDR3 sequences, about 29% seen once; the top ten hold about 28%. Sample: PBMCs, mostly from graft donor cells, taken 360 days after TCRalphabeta/CD19-depleted stem cell transplant. All receptors come from a boy under three years old who had a stem cell transplant for SCID, so the T cells may come from the graft donor.

This clonotype was counted between two and nine times. V and J are TRBV12-3 or TRBV12-4 and TRBJ2-7; 8 nucleotides align to TRBD2. The CDR3 runs 16 residues. The trim removed 2 bases at V and 3 bases at J, leaving 9 bases unmatched. The chain's CDR3 is CASSLYATSEGYEQYF. Here the CDR3 DNA reads TGTGCCAGCAGTTTATATGCGACTAGCGAGGGCTACGAGCAGTACTTC.

V and J are TRBV4-1 and TRBJ2-7; the match to TRBD2 covers 11 bases. Losses at the gene ends were 0 bases for V and 2 bases for J; bases not matched to a gene: 6. The germline gives CDR1 MGHRA, CDR2 YSYEKL. The CDR3 is 17 residues long. The CDR3: CASSQEFGTSGTYEQYF. CDR3 bases: TGCGCCAGCAGCCAAGAATTTGGGACTAGCGGAACCTACGAGCAGTACTTC.

This clonotype was seen only a few times. The gene calls are TRBV14 and TRBJ2-3; D is undetermined. V lost 0 bases and J lost 1, with 2 bases in between. This CDR3 has 13 amino acids. Germline V gene sequence: CDR1 SGHDN, CDR2 FVKESK. This chain's CDR3 is CASSQDGTDTQYF. DNA of the CDR3: TGTGCCAGCAGCCAAGACGGCACAGATACGCAGTATTTT.

This clonotype appeared a few times. J is TRBJ2-7 and V is TRBV3-1, with D perhaps assigned TRBD1 or TRBD2 (5 bases each). Trimming left V 0 bases short and J 4 bases short, with 16 bases between. The CDR3 sequence is 16 residues long. The germline V gene encodes CDR1 LGHDT and CDR2 YNNKEL (reference sequence). The CDR3 bases are TGTGCCAGCAGCCAAGAATGGGGCAGGGACGGATACGAGCAGTACTTC. Amino acid sequence: CASSQEWGRDGYEQYF.

The chain has TRBV11-2 and TRBJ2-2, with D possibly TRBD2 on 5 matching bases. In germline, CDR1 is SGHAT, CDR2 FQNNGV. The CDR3 sequence is 16 residues long. The ends were cut back, 2 bases at V and 3 bases at J, with 13 bases in the middle. The CDR3 here is CASSLWTYKDTGELFF. CDR3 nucleotide sequence: TGTGCCAGCAGCTTATGGACTTACAAGGACACCGGGGAGCTGTTTTTT.

The table lists this clonotype with many counts. The CDR3 protein is CSVEDTYEQYF. The CDR3 DNA is TGCAGCGTTGAAGACACCTACGAGCAGTACTTC. This chain uses TRBV29-1 with TRBJ2-7; no clear D. There are 11 residues in the CDR3. Looked up from germline, CDR1 is SQVTM and CDR2 is ANQGSEA. Trimming removed 0 bases from V and 2 bases from J, with 2 bases in between.

The CDR3 loop is CASSPSGGQRDTQYF. The CDR3, as DNA: TGTGCCAGCAGCCCCAGCGGGGGGCAGAGAGATACGCAGTATTTT. The chain uses TRBV7-3 and TRBJ2-3, with 9 bases identical to TRBD2. Germline assignment: CDR1 SGHTA and CDR2 FQGTGA. CDR3 length: 15 residues. The V segment lost 5 bases and the J segment 5 bases; nucleotides outside the gene matches: 8.

This clonotype came up a few times. The rearrangement uses TRBV2 and TRBJ2-1; D gene ambiguous. CDR3 size: 11 residues. Trimming shortened V by 1 base and J by 7 bases, and 2 bases separated the two germline ends. Germline values: CDR1 SNHLY, CDR2 FYNNEI. The DNA for the CDR3 is TGTGCCAGCAGTGAAGAGAATGAGCAGTTCTTC. This sequence encodes CASSEENEQFF.

This chain uses TRBV5-6 with TRBJ1-2; D remains unclear. Trimming removed 2 bases at V and 4 bases at J, with 15 bases between. Germline V gene data show CDR1 as SGHDT and CDR2 as YYEEEE. The length of the CDR3 is 15 residues. The CDR3 DNA reads as TGTGCCAGCAGCTTAGGCGGGCAGGACGTCTATGGCTACACCTTC. Translation gives CASSLGGQDVYGYTF. Variable domain in full (rest from reference TRBV5-6 and TRBJ1-2): DAGVTQSPTHLIKTRGQQVTLRCSPKSGHDTVSWYQQALGQGPQFIFQYYEEEERQRGNFPDRFSGHQFPNYSSELNVNALLLGDSALYLCASSLGGQDVYGYTFGSGTRLTVV.

The chain carries TRBV4-1 and TRBJ2-5, with 7 bases that match TRBD1. The V gene end was trimmed by 4 bases and the J gene end by 7 bases; junction bases not matched to a gene: 12. Germline V gives CDR1 MGHRA, CDR2 YSYEKL. There are 15 residues in the CDR3. The CDR3 DNA reads TGCGCCAGCAGCCGGGCACAGGGGAACCCCGGGACCCAGTACTTC. As protein: CASSRAQGNPGTQYF.

Written as DNA, the CDR3 is TGTGCCAGCAGCCAAGTCGGGACACACGAGCAGTACTTC. Its translation: CASSQVGTHEQYF. This chain connects TRBV14 to TRBJ2-7, with a tentative D call TRBD1 (6 bases). The V and J ends lost 1 base and 5 bases respectively, with 9 bases between them. CDR3 length equals 13 residues. Germline values: CDR1 SGHDN, CDR2 FVKESK.

This clonotype was detected many times. The J gene is TRBJ2-1, the V gene TRBV25-1, with 9 bases that match TRBD1. The CDR3 sequence is 16 residues long. The trim removed 0 bases at V and 1 base at J, leaving 1 base unmatched. Per the germline V gene, CDR1 is MGHDK and CDR2 is SYGVNS. The CDR3 DNA is TGTGCCAGCAGTGAATACGGGACAGGGTCCTACAATGAGCAGTTCTTC. It specifies CASSEYGTGSYNEQFF. The variable domain in full, completed from reference TRBV25-1 and TRBJ2-1, reads EADIYQTPRYLVIGTGKKITLECSQTMGHDKMYWYQQDPGMELHLIHYSYGVNSTEKGDLSSESTVSRIRTEHFPLTLESARPSHTSQYLCASSEYGTGSYNEQFFGPGTRLTVL.

The chain has TRBV29-1 and TRBJ1-1, with a possible D match to TRBD1 (5 bases). V gave up 5 bases and J gave up 1 base, with 8 bases separating them. The germline V gene has CDR1 SQVTM and CDR2 ANQGSEA. The CDR3 has 12 amino acids. CDR3 loop: CSVPTGNTEAFF. The CDR3 DNA reads TGCAGCGTTCCTACAGGGAACACTGAAGCTTTCTTT.

This clonotype appeared a few times. The DNA of the CDR3 is TGTGCCAGCAGCGGTTCCGGGGACGAGCAGTACTTC. It is translated as CASSGSGDEQYF. This rearrangement joins TRBV7-9 to TRBJ2-7; possibly TRBD2 for D (5 bases). The CDR3 loop spans 12 amino acids. Germline assignment: CDR1 SEHNR and CDR2 FQNEAQ (reference sequence). Trimming removed 5 bases from V and 5 bases from J, with 10 bases in between.

There are many counts of this clonotype. V usage is TRBV7-6 and J usage is TRBJ2-5; D perhaps matches TRBD2 (6 bases). Trimming cost V 1 base and J 4 bases, with 19 bases left between them. Per the germline V gene, CDR1 is SGHVS and CDR2 is FNYEAQ. The CDR3 length is 17 residues. For the CDR3, the DNA is TGTGCCAGCAGCTTAGATGTCACCGGGACTGGTCGAGAGACCCAGTACTTC. Protein sequence: CASSLDVTGTGRETQYF.

This clonotype has just a few counts. The chain has TRBV4-1 and TRBJ2-7; 8 nucleotides line up with TRBD1. CDR3 length: 14 residues. CDR1 and CDR2 from the germline V gene are MGHRA and YSYEKL. The V gene end was trimmed by 3 bases and the J gene end by 4 bases; junction bases not matched to a gene: 5. CDR3 in amino acids: CASSHTGGDYEQYF. The CDR3 region has the DNA TGCGCCAGCAGCCATACAGGGGGTGATTACGAGCAGTACTTC.

In this sample, this clonotype turned up a few times. V is TRBV6-1 and J is TRBJ1-1, with TRBD1 identical over 7 bases. The CDR3 loop spans 17 amino acids. With V trimmed by 6 bases and J by 2 bases, 15 bases remained unmatched. Per the germline V gene, CDR1 is MNHNS and CDR2 is SASEGT. This CDR3 is CASSPFFRGQLNTEAFF. As DNA, the CDR3 is TGTGCCAGCAGCCCATTTTTTCGGGGACAGCTTAACACTGAAGCTTTCTTT.

This clonotype was observed a few times. This chain connects TRBV4-3 to TRBJ1-6, with no clear D. CDR1 and CDR2 from the germline V gene are LGHNA and YSLEER. V was shortened by 1 base and J by 4 bases, with 14 bases between the two germline ends. The CDR3 contains 17 residues. DNA for the CDR3: TGCGCCAGCAGCCAAGTGTCCCAGGTTTTTTATAATTCACCCCTCCACTTT. Translated, it gives CASSQVSQVFYNSPLHF.

This clonotype was recorded a few times. DNA of the CDR3: TGCAGCGTTGAAGATCATGTTTGGGGGGGCGGAGGAAACACCATATATTTT. Translating gives CSVEDHVWGGGGNTIYF. The chain combines TRBV29-1 with TRBJ1-3, with TRBD1 as a possible D gene (6 bases). Trimming pared 0 bases from V and 4 bases from J, leaving 19 bases between. The CDR3 has 17 residues. Germline CDR1 and CDR2: SQVTM and ANQGSEA.

This clonotype has just a few counts. The V call is TRBV29-1, the J call TRBJ1-1; perhaps TRBD1 as D (5 bases). There are 13 residues in the CDR3. V dropped 7 bases and J dropped 3 bases, with 15 bases sitting between them. Looked up from germline, CDR1 is SQVTM and CDR2 is ANQGSEA. CDR3 in amino acids: CSGRRGQDTEAFF. CDR3 DNA sequence: TGCAGCGGGAGGAGGGGTCAGGACACTGAAGCTTTCTTT.

This clonotype was observed a few times. The chain couples TRBV3-1 to TRBJ2-5; D is unresolved. Germline V gene sequence: CDR1 LGHDT, CDR2 YNNKEL (reference sequence). The CDR3 totals 14 residues. Trimming removed 5 bases from V and 3 bases from J, with 13 bases in between. The CDR3 protein is CASSSGFREETQYF. Here the CDR3 DNA reads TGTGCCAGCAGCTCAGGATTTCGGGAAGAGACCCAGTACTTC.

In its sample, this clonotype was seen once. The CDR3 here is CASSYGRQSDTQYF. The CDR3, as DNA: TGTGCCAGCAGTTACGGGCGGCAGTCAGATACGCAGTATTTT. V usage is TRBV6-6 and J usage is TRBJ2-3; D uncertain. The V end was cut by 2 bases, the J end by 4 bases, with 10 bases between. In germline, CDR1 is MNHNY, CDR2 SVGAGI (reference sequence). The CDR3 has 14 amino acids.